This T cell receptor (beta chain) is drawn from a study of blood T cell repertoires in COVID-19. Overall study context: Sites across the United States, Italy and Spain contributed samples from acute and convalescent COVID-19. PBMCs, B-cell-depleted T cells, or T cells provided the cDNA or gDNA that made up the material.

The V and J ends lost 4 bases and 3 bases, in that order; junction bases with no gene match: 4. The CDR3 loop spans 15 amino acids. Germline CDR1 reads KGHSH; CDR2 reads LQKENI. This clone was counted a single time. Original data processing: By means of reference gene primer amplification, nucleated cell counts were estimated. The data were produced by immunoSEQ multiplex PCR, yet TCRdb's version contains in-frame clones alone and is incomplete. The D gene and trimming were derived from the DNA, and the V and J assignments and clone size from that table. In the table there are under 350,000 clones, 75% to 90% of which are singletons.

The V gene is TRBV18, the J gene TRBJ1-4, with TRBD1 matching 8 bases. Material for sequencing was peripheral blood. The TCR was taken from a man in his sixties who had recovered from COVID-19. DNA of the CDR3: TGTGCCAGCTCACTAGACAGGGGTCCTAATGAAAAACTGTTTTTT. Its protein is CASSLDRGPNEKLFF.